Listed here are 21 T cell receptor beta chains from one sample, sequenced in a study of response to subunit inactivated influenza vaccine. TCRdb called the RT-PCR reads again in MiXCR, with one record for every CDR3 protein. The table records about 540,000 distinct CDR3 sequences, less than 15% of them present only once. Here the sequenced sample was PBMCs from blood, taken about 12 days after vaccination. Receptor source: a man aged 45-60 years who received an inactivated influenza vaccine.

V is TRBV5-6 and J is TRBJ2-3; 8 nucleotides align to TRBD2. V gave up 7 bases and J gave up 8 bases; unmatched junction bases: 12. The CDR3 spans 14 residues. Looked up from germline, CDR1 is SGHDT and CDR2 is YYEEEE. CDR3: CASYPGGGRSTQYF. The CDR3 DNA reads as TGTGCCAGCTACCCGGGGGGGGGTCGGAGTACGCAGTATTTT.

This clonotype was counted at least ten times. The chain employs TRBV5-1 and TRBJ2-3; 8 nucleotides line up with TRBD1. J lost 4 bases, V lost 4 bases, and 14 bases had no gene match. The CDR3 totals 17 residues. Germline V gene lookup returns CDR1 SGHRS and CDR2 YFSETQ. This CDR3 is CASSPRMTGVFADTQYF. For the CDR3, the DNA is TGCGCCAGCAGCCCAAGAATGACAGGGGTGTTTGCAGATACGCAGTATTTT.

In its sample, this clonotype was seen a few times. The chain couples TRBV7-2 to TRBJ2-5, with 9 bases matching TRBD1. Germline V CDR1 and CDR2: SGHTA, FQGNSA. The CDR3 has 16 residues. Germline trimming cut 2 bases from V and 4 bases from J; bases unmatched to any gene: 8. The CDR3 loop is CASSLTAGTGLETQYF. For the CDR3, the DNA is TGTGCCAGCAGCTTAACGGCCGGGACAGGGTTAGAGACCCAGTACTTC.

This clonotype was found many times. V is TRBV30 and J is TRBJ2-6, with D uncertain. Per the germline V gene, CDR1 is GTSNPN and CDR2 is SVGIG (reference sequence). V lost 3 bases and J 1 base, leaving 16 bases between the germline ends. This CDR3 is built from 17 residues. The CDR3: CAWSKSKGYSGANVLTF. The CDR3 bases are TGTGCCTGGAGCAAAAGTAAGGGCTATTCTGGGGCCAACGTCCTGACTTTC.

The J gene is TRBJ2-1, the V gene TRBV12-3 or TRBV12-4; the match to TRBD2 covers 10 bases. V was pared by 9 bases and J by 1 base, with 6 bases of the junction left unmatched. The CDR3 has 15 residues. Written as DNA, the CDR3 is TGTGCCAGTAAACTAGCGGGGCGGTCCTACAATGAGCAGTTCTTC. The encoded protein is CASKLAGRSYNEQFF.

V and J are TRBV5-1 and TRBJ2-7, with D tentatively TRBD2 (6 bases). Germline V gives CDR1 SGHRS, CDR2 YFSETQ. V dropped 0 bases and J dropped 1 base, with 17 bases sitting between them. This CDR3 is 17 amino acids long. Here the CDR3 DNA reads TGCGCCAGCAGCTTGGACCCCGGAGGGTCCTTTTCCTACGAGCAGTACTTC. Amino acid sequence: CASSLDPGGSFSYEQYF.

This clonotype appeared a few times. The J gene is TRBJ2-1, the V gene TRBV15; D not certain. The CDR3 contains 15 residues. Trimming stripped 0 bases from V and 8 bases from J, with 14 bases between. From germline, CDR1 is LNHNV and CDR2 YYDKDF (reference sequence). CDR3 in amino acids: CATSRDLEQFHEQFF. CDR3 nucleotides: TGTGCCACCAGCAGAGATCTCGAACAGTTCCATGAGCAGTTCTTC.

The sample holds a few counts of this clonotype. The CDR3 region is CASSHGTGGVTGELFF. In DNA, the CDR3 is TGCGCCAGCAGCCACGGGACAGGGGGCGTTACCGGGGAGCTGTTTTTT. The V call is TRBV4-3, the J call TRBJ2-2; the match to TRBD1 covers 12 bases. Germline trimming cut 3 bases from V and 5 bases from J; bases unmatched to any gene: 4. The CDR3 spans 16 residues. Germline-derived CDR1 and CDR2 are LGHNA and YSLEER.

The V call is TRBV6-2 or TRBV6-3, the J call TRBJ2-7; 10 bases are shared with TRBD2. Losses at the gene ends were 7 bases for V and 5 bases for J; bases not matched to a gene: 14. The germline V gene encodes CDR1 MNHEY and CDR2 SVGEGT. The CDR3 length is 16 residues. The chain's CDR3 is CASTSPGLAISHEQYF. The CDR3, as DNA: TGTGCCAGCACCTCACCGGGACTAGCGATTTCCCACGAGCAGTACTTC.

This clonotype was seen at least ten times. CDR3 residues: CASSRQANTGELFF. The CDR3 nucleotides read TGTGCCAGCAGTAGGCAGGCGAACACCGGGGAGCTGTTTTTT. The chain couples TRBV2 to TRBJ2-2; D remains unclear. The length of the CDR3 is 14 residues. V was shortened by 5 bases and J by 0 bases, with 7 bases between the two germline ends. Germline V lookup: CDR1 SNHLY, CDR2 FYNNEI.

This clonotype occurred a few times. CDR3 sequence reads: CSARRGFGGSYNEQFF. DNA for the CDR3: TGCAGTGCCCGGAGGGGCTTTGGGGGGTCCTACAATGAGCAGTTCTTC. The chain joins TRBV20-1 to TRBJ2-1; a possible D gene is TRBD2 (6 bases). The germline V gene encodes CDR1 DFQATT and CDR2 SNEGSKA (reference sequence). The V end lost 6 bases, the J end lost 1 base, and 19 bases lay between the germline ends. The CDR3 length is 16 residues.

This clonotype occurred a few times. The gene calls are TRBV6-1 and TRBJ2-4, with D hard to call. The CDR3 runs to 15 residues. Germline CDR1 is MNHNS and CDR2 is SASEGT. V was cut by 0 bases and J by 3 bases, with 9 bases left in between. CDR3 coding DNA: TGTGCCAGCAGTGAAGCCTGGCAGTACAAAAACATTCAGTACTTC. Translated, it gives CASSEAWQYKNIQYF.

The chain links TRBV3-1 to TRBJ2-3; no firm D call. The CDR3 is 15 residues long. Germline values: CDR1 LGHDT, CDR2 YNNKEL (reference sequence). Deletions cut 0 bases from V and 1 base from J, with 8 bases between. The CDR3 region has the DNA TGTGCCAGCAGCCAAGACTCGCGGCGCACAGATACGCAGTATTTT. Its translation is CASSQDSRRTDTQYF.

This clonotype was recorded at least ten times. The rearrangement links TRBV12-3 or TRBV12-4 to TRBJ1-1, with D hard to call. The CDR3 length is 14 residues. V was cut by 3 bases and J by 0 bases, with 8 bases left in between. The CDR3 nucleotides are TGTGCCAGCAGTTTTAGAGGGTTGAACACTGAAGCTTTCTTT. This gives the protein CASSFRGLNTEAFF.

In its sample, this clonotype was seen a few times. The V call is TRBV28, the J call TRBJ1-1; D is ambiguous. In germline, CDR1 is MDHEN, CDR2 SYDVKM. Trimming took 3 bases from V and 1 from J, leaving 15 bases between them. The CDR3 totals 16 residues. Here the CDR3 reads CASSFMGIRGNTEAFF. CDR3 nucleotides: TGTGCCAGCAGTTTCATGGGCATCCGAGGGAACACTGAAGCTTTCTTT.

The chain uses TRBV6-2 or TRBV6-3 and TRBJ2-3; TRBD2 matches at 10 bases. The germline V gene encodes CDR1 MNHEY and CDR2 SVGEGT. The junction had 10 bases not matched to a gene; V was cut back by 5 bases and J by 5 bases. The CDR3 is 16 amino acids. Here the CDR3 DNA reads TGTGCCAGCAGTCCGATCCTAGCGGGAGCGCTAGATACGCAGTATTTT. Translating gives CASSPILAGALDTQYF.

CDR3 bases: TGCGCCAGCAGCCAGACTAGCGGGGGGGCTCATGAGCAGTTCTTC. Translating it yields CASSQTSGGAHEQFF. The chain is built from TRBV5-1 and TRBJ2-1, with TRBD2 matching 14 bases. The V and J ends lost 4 bases and 8 bases, in that order; junction bases with no gene match: 5. Germline V gives CDR1 SGHRS, CDR2 YFSETQ. This CDR3 spans 15 amino acids.

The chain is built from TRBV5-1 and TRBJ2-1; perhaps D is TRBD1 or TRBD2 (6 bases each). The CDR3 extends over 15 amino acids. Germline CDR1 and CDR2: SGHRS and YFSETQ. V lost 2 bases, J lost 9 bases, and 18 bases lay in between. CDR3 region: CASSFVPGEESEQFF. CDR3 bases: TGCGCCAGCAGCTTCGTGCCAGGGGAGGAAAGTGAGCAGTTCTTC.

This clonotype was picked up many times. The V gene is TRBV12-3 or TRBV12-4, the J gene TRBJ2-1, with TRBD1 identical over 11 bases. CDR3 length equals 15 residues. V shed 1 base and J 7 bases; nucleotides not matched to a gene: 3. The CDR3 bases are TGTGCCAGCAGTTTAGGGGGACAGGGGGTAAATGAGCAGTTCTTC. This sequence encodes CASSLGGQGVNEQFF.

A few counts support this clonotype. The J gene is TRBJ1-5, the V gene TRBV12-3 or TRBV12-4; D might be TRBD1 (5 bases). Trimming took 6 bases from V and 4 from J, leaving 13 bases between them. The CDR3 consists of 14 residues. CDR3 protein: CASSATVGNQPQHF. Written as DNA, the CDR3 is TGTGCCAGCAGCGCGACAGTCGGGAATCAGCCCCAGCATTTT.

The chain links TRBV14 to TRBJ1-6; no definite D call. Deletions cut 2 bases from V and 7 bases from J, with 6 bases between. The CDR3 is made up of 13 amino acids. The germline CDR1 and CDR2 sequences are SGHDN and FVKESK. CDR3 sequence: CASSQYGNSPLHF. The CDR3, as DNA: TGTGCCAGCAGCCAATACGGGAATTCACCCCTCCACTTT.